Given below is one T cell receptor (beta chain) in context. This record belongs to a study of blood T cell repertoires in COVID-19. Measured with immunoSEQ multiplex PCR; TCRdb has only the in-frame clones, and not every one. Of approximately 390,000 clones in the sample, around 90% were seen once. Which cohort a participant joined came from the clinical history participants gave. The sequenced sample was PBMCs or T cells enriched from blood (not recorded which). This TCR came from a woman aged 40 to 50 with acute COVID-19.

The CDR3 sequence is CASSQSGTGYEQYF. The CDR3 nucleotides are TGTGCCAGCAGCCAAAGTGGGACAGGCTACGAGCAGTACTTC. This chain links TRBV7-2 with TRBJ2-7; 8 bases line up with TRBD1. V dropped 5 bases and J dropped 3; count of bases not matched to a gene: 6. The CDR3 has 14 residues. From germline, CDR1 is SGHTA and CDR2 FQGNSA.